This T cell receptor (beta chain) was identified during a study of blood T cell repertoires in COVID-19. The authors' processing: Amplification with reference gene primers provided the estimates of nucleated cell counts. Here immunoSEQ multiplex PCR was the method, and the copy in TCRdb shows in-frame clones only, minus some. Clone size and the V and J calls come from that table; the DNA yielded D and trimming. The sample lists 250,000 to 350,000 clones; about 85% were seen once. CDR3 length equals 14 residues. Trimming took off 6 bases at V and 0 bases at J, with 12 bases between the two ends. Germline CDR1 is SEHNR and CDR2 is FQNEAQ (reference sequence).

This rearrangement joins TRBV7-9 to TRBJ2-7, with a tentative D call TRBD1 (6 bases). This clonotype was sampled from a man between 18 and 29 years old with active or convalescent COVID-19. The sequenced material came from peripheral blood. For the CDR3, the DNA is TGTGCCAGCAGTCGACAGGAGATCTCCTACGAGCAGTACTTC. The encoded protein is CASSRQEISYEQYF.